The T cell receptor (beta chain) under discussion was sequenced for a study of blood T cell repertoires in COVID-19. Study-level information: Acute and convalescent COVID-19 specimens originated in the United States, Italy and Spain. Sources were T cells, B-cell-depleted T cells, or PBMCs; the material itself was cDNA or gDNA.

Original processing methods: Using reference gene primer amplification, nucleated cell counts were estimated. The data were produced by immunoSEQ multiplex PCR, yet TCRdb's version contains in-frame clones alone and is incomplete. V, J and clone size are taken as reported in that table, and D and trimming were inferred from the DNA itself. This table has about 300,000 clones, 89% appearing once. The sequence was collected from a man younger than 35 who had recovered from COVID-19. Sequenced material: peripheral blood.

In DNA, the CDR3 is TGTGCCAGCAGCTTACGGGGGGCCAGCACAGATACGCAGTATTTT. It encodes CASSLRGASTDTQYF. The chain carries TRBV7-9 and TRBJ2-3; a weak D match, TRBD2 (7 bases). Looked up from germline, CDR1 is SEHNR and CDR2 is FQNEAQ (reference sequence). V gave up 2 bases and J gave up 0 bases, with 9 bases separating them. This CDR3 contains 15 residues. The whole variable domain, remainder taken from reference TRBV7-9 and TRBJ2-3, is DTGVSQNPRHKITKRGQNVTFRCDPISEHNRLYWYRQTLGQGPEFLTYFQNEAQLEKSRLLSDRFSAERPKGSFSTLEIQRTEQGDSAMYLCASSLRGASTDTQYFGPGTRLTVL.